This T cell receptor beta chain came from a study of cytomegalovirus exposure and HLA in healthy donors. Findings and limits, study-wide: Roughly uniform sequencing depth across donors was assumed, possibly incorrectly.

Germline CDR1 and CDR2: MNHEY and SMNVEV (reference sequence). Trimming removed 2 bases from V and 4 bases from J; junction bases left unmatched: 4. The CDR3 extends over 14 amino acids. PCR involved 60 Vbeta and 13 Jbeta primers. Only in-frame clones appear in the TCRdb table, and some are missing; sequencing was by immunoSEQ multiplex PCR. The profile shows roughly 200,000 clones, roughly 72% of them singletons. Concerning this clone itself: The antigen is undetermined.

The specimen sequenced was PBMCs. The gene calls are TRBV27 and TRBJ2-7, with 8 bases matching TRBD2. This TCR derives from a man in his thirties or forties in good health and CMV-seronegative. The CDR3 bases are TGTGCCAGCAGTTTAGGGGTAGCGGGATACGAGCAGTACTTC. It encodes CASSLGVAGYEQYF.